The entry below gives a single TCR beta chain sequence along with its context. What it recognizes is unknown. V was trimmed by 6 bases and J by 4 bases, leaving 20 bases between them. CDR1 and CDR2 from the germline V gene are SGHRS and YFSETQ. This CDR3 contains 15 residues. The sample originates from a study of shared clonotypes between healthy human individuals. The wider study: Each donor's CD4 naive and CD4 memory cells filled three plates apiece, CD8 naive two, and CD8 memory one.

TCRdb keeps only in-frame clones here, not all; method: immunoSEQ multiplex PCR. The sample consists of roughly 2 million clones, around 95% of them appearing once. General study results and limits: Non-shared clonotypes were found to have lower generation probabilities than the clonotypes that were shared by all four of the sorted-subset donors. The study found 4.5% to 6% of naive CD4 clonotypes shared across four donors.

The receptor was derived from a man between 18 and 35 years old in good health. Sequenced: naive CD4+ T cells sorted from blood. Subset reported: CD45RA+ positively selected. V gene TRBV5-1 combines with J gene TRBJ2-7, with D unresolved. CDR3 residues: CASTPGNGLLYEQYF. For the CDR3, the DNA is TGCGCCAGCACCCCCGGCAATGGGCTCCTGTACGAGCAGTACTTC.